A single sample gave rise to the 27 T cell receptor beta chains below, sequenced in a study of blood T cell repertoires in COVID-19. Profiled with immunoSEQ multiplex PCR; TCRdb holds only in-frame clones, not every one. This sample yields about 60,000 clones, of which nearly 85% are seen a single time; over 40% belongs to the top ten. Sequencing was performed on peripheral blood. The receptors come from a human donor in a cohort sampled during active COVID-19.

The gene calls are TRBV19 and TRBJ1-4; possibly TRBD1 for D (6 bases). CDR1 and CDR2 (germline): LNHDA, SQIVND (reference sequence). The CDR3 sequence is 15 residues long. Trimming removed 5 bases from V and 2 bases from J, with 12 bases in between. DNA of the CDR3: TGTGCCAGTAGTCGGCAGGGGTCGACTAATGAAAAACTGTTTTTT. Protein sequence: CASSRQGSTNEKLFF.

The chain joins TRBV3-1 (or the pseudogene TRBV3-2) to TRBJ1-6; 8 positions match TRBD1. The CDR3 is made up of 17 amino acids. Germline CDR1 reads LGHDT; CDR2 reads YNNKEL (reference sequence). The V segment lost 1 base and the J segment 2 bases; nucleotides outside the gene matches: 4. The CDR3 reads CASSQGTGRAYNSPLHF. The CDR3 DNA is TGTGCCAGCAGCCAAGGGACAGGGCGAGCCTATAATTCACCCCTCCACTTT.

This clone was recorded only once. This rearrangement joins TRBV5-4 to TRBJ2-1; D might be TRBD2 (6 bases). The V and J ends lost 4 bases and 7 bases respectively, with 18 bases between them. Germline loops: CDR1 SGHNT, CDR2 YYREEE (reference sequence). CDR3 size: 15 residues. CDR3 sequence (DNA): TGTGCCAGCAGCCCACGGACTACCCTTGGGAATGAGCAGTTCTTC. Translation: CASSPRTTLGNEQFF. The whole variable domain, remainder taken from reference TRBV5-4 and TRBJ2-1, is ETGVTQSPTHLIKTRGQQVTLRCSSQSGHNTVSWYQQALGQGPQFIFQYYREEENGRGNFPPRFSGLQFPNYSSELNVNALELDDSALYLCASSPRTTLGNEQFFGPGTRLTVL.

This chain uses TRBV12-3 or TRBV12-4 with TRBJ1-1; 7 nucleotides line up with TRBD1. This CDR3 region has 13 residues. The V and J ends lost 6 bases and 1 base, in that order; junction bases with no gene match: 2. CDR3 in amino acids: CASRGTANTEAFF. Here the CDR3 DNA reads TGTGCCAGCAGGGGGACAGCGAACACTGAAGCTTTCTTT.

The chain carries TRBV5-4 and TRBJ1-2; possible D gene TRBD1, 6 bases. In germline, CDR1 is SGHNT, CDR2 YYREEE (reference sequence). This CDR3 is built from 14 residues. Trimming shortened V by 0 bases and J by 4 bases, and 10 bases separated the two germline ends. Here the CDR3 reads CASSLVGGGYGYTF. CDR3 bases: TGTGCCAGCAGCTTGGTTGGGGGCGGCTATGGCTACACCTTC.

The chain couples TRBV30 to TRBJ1-1, with TRBD1 identical over 9 bases. The trim removed 3 bases at V and 3 bases at J, leaving 11 bases unmatched. Germline V gene data show CDR1 as GTSNPN and CDR2 as SVGIG (reference sequence). The CDR3 is 16 residues long. CDR3 protein: CAWRARTGDGDTEAFF. The DNA of the CDR3 is TGTGCCTGGAGGGCTCGGACAGGGGACGGGGACACTGAAGCTTTCTTT.

The CDR3 nucleotides read TGCGCCAGCAGCCCTAGTGGACAGGGGGTGGCAGATACGCAGTATTTT. Protein product: CASSPSGQGVADTQYF. The chain combines TRBV5-1 with TRBJ2-3; TRBD1 aligns across 10 bases. This CDR3 has 16 amino acids. Germline V gives CDR1 SGHRS, CDR2 YFSETQ. V was clipped by 4 bases and J by 4 bases; unmatched bases: 9.

The chain joins TRBV6-6 to TRBJ1-6; maybe TRBD1 (5 bases). CDR1 is MNHNY, CDR2 SVGAGI, per germline (reference sequence). The CDR3 is made up of 16 amino acids. Deletions cut 5 bases from V and 9 bases from J, with 20 bases between. Here the CDR3 reads CASSPAVAGNLSPLHF. The CDR3 region has the DNA TGTGCCAGCAGTCCAGCCGTCGCAGGGAATCTTTCACCCCTCCACTTT.

This chain connects TRBV27 to TRBJ1-2, with 9 bases that match TRBD1. The CDR3 spans 14 residues. Germline V gene sequence: CDR1 MNHEY, CDR2 SMNVEV (reference sequence). V trimming: 6 bases; J trimming: 6 bases; junction bases outside the gene matches: 8. The CDR3 DNA follows: TGTGCCAGCAGGTCTTCCGGGACAGGGAATGGCTACACCTTC. Protein: CASRSSGTGNGYTF.

The rearrangement links TRBV6-1 to TRBJ2-1, with TRBD1 matching over 7 bases. The CDR3 extends over 14 amino acids. The junction had 5 bases not matched to a gene; V was cut back by 3 bases and J by 6 bases. CDR1 and CDR2 (germline): MNHNS, SASEGT. CDR3 region: CASSDQGVSNEQFF. The CDR3 nucleotides are TGTGCCAGCAGTGATCAGGGGGTTTCCAATGAGCAGTTCTTC.

The chain employs TRBV6-1 and TRBJ2-2, with 8 positions matching TRBD2. Losses at the gene ends were 4 bases for V and 5 bases for J; bases not matched to a gene: 9. The CDR3 runs 16 residues. Germline CDR1 MNHNS, CDR2 SASEGT. DNA of the CDR3: TGTGCCAGCAGTGCCCTAAAGGGACTAGATACCGGGGAGCTGTTTTTT. It yields the protein CASSALKGLDTGELFF.

This sequence joins TRBV7-2 and TRBJ1-1, with D possibly being TRBD1 (6 bases). CDR3 length equals 13 residues. Trimming took 6 bases from V and 3 from J, leaving 11 bases between them. The germline CDR1 and CDR2 sequences are SGHTA and FQGNSA. CDR3: CASSPQGYTEAFF. The CDR3 nucleotides are TGTGCCAGCAGTCCTCAGGGGTACACTGAAGCTTTCTTT.

The chain recombines TRBV11-2 with TRBJ2-3; D gene uncertain. The length of the CDR3 is 13 residues. Germline V gene lookup returns CDR1 SGHAT and CDR2 FQNNGV. The V and J ends lost 2 bases and 1 base respectively, with 4 bases between them. CDR3 nucleotide sequence: TGTGCCAGCAGCTTATATCGCACAGATACGCAGTATTTT. It yields the protein CASSLYRTDTQYF.

The chain has TRBV3-1 (or the pseudogene TRBV3-2) and TRBJ2-5; 14 bases map to TRBD2. The germline gives CDR1 LGHDT, CDR2 YNNKEL (reference sequence). V lost 7 bases and J lost 5; bases outside the gene matches: 12. The CDR3 has 17 residues. DNA of the CDR3: TGTGCCAGCACAGAATTGGGACTAGCGGGGGTGCAGGAGACCCAGTACTTC. Residues: CASTELGLAGVQETQYF.

The chain is built from TRBV5-1 and TRBJ1-4; D is undetermined. The CDR3 spans 13 residues. In germline, CDR1 is SGHRS, CDR2 YFSETQ. V lost 3 bases and J 7 bases, leaving 10 bases between the germline ends. CDR3 sequence reads: CASSSLPGEKLFF. CDR3 bases: TGCGCCAGCAGCTCCCTGCCAGGTGAAAAACTGTTTTTT.

J is TRBJ1-1 and V is TRBV5-1; the D is unclear. The CDR3 consists of 13 residues. Germline V gene sequence: CDR1 SGHRS, CDR2 YFSETQ. The V end lost 0 bases, the J end lost 5 bases, and 8 bases lay between the germline ends. CDR3 nucleotide sequence: TGCGCCAGCAGCTTGGGTGGAGGGACTGAAGCTTTCTTT. Translated, it gives CASSLGGGTEAFF.

The V call is TRBV7-9, the J call TRBJ1-3; D not resolved. V lost 5 bases and J 6 bases, leaving 14 bases between the germline ends. This CDR3 region has 14 residues. The germline CDR1 and CDR2 sequences are SEHNR and FQNEAQ (reference sequence). CDR3 sequence reads: CASSQNGGVNTIYF. The CDR3 coding sequence is TGTGCCAGCAGCCAGAACGGCGGAGTAAACACCATATATTTT.

The CDR3 is CASSRDRTNEKLFF. The DNA for the CDR3 is TGTGCCAGCAGCCGGGACAGAACTAATGAAAAACTGTTTTTT. The rearrangement links TRBV7-7 to TRBJ1-4; 7 bases are shared with TRBD1. The CDR3 is 14 residues long. Trimming at V came to 5 bases and at J to 1 base, leaving 1 base not matched to a gene. Looked up from germline, CDR1 is SSHAT and CDR2 is FNYEAQ (reference sequence).

The CDR3 bases are TGTGCCATCAGTCTAGCGGGGGGCTTTCAAGAGACCCAGTACTTC. Its translation is CAISLAGGFQETQYF. The rearrangement links TRBV10-3 to TRBJ2-5; TRBD2 matches at 11 bases. Germline assignment: CDR1 ENHRY and CDR2 SYGVKD. Losses at the gene ends were 5 bases for V and 2 bases for J; bases not matched to a gene: 4. The CDR3 length is 15 residues.

This clone is a singleton in its sample. The rearrangement uses TRBV18 and TRBJ1-1, with 9 positions matching TRBD1. This CDR3 has 14 residues. Trimming cost V 4 bases and J 3 bases; bases outside gene matches: 3. The germline V gene has CDR1 KGHSH and CDR2 LQKENI. In DNA, the CDR3 is TGTGCCAGCTCACAGGGACAGGGACACACTGAAGCTTTCTTT. Its protein is CASSQGQGHTEAFF. The variable domain in full, completed from reference TRBV18 and TRBJ1-1, reads NAGVMQNPRHLVRRRGQEARLRCSPMKGHSHVYWYRQLPEEGLKFMVYLQKENIIDESGMPKERFSAEFPKEGPSILRIQQVVRGDSAAYFCASSQGQGHTEAFFGQGTRLTVV.

The chain employs TRBV19 and TRBJ2-5; D gene unclear. CDR1 is LNHDA and CDR2 is SQIVND in the germline V gene (reference sequence). This CDR3 region has 12 residues. The V end lost 5 bases, the J end lost 1 base, and 5 bases lay between the germline ends. The CDR3 bases are TGTGCCAGTAGTGGTAGCCAAGAGACCCAGTACTTC. Translated: CASSGSQETQYF.

The rearrangement uses TRBV27 and TRBJ1-2, with D possibly being TRBD1 (6 bases). The CDR3 sequence is 14 residues long. Trimming removed 2 bases from V and 3 bases from J, with 10 bases in between. Germline loops: CDR1 MNHEY, CDR2 SMNVEV (reference sequence). The CDR3 DNA reads TGTGCCAGCAGTTTAACAGGGTCAGACTATGGCTACACCTTC. Its protein product is CASSLTGSDYGYTF.

The chain couples TRBV13 to TRBJ1-2; D is uncertain. The V gene lost 5 bases and the J gene lost 7 bases, with 20 bases spanning the gap. Germline V gene data show CDR1 as PRHDT and CDR2 as FYEKMQ (reference sequence). The length of the CDR3 is 15 residues. The CDR3 nucleotides are TGTGCCAGCAGCACGAGCTCGGACTGGCGGGCTGGCTACACCTTC. It translates to CASSTSSDWRAGYTF.

This chain links TRBV25-1 with TRBJ2-7, with a tentative D call TRBD2 (6 bases). This CDR3 is built from 15 residues. Trimming stripped 2 bases from V and 3 bases from J, with 14 bases between. Looked up from germline, CDR1 is MGHDK and CDR2 is SYGVNS. CDR3 region: CASSEAGGRDYEQYF. CDR3 sequence (DNA): TGTGCCAGCAGTGAAGCCGGGGGTCGGGACTACGAGCAGTACTTC.

This clone has only one observation. CDR3 nucleotide sequence: TGTGCCAGTAGTATAGATCTTCCGCCCCCACAGGGCACTGAAGCTTTCTTT. This sequence encodes CASSIDLPPPQGTEAFF. The chain couples TRBV19 to TRBJ1-1; weak D call: TRBD1 (6 bases). CDR1 is LNHDA and CDR2 is SQIVND in the germline V gene (reference sequence). The CDR3 spans 17 residues. Trimming left V 0 bases short and J 4 bases short, with 18 bases between.

J is TRBJ2-7 and V is TRBV2; 12 bases are shared with TRBD2. The CDR3 spans 17 residues. V was pared by 2 bases and J by 5 bases, with 10 bases of the junction left unmatched. The germline V gene encodes CDR1 SNHLY and CDR2 FYNNEI. The CDR3 loop is CASSENGLAGRMNEQYF. In DNA, the CDR3 is TGTGCCAGCAGTGAAAACGGACTAGCGGGGCGAATGAACGAGCAGTACTTC. Supplemented by reference TRBV2 and TRBJ2-7, the full variable domain reads EPEVTQTPSHQVTQMGQEVILRCVPISNHLYFYWYRQILGQKVEFLVSFYNNEISEKSEIFDDQFSVERPDGSNFTLKIRSTKLEDSAMYFCASSENGLAGRMNEQYFGPGTRLTVT.

This clone showed up just once. The V and J genes are TRBV15 and TRBJ1-4, with D unclear. The CDR3 extends over 13 amino acids. CDR1 and CDR2 (germline): LNHNV, YYDKDF (reference sequence). Trimming pared 8 bases from V and 6 bases from J, leaving 13 bases between. The CDR3 region is CATRPGIDEKLFF. Here the CDR3 DNA reads TGTGCCACCCGGCCCGGGATTGATGAAAAACTGTTTTTT.